The entry below gives a single T cell receptor (beta chain) sequence along with its context. The sample belongs to a study of blood T cell repertoires in COVID-19. Overall study context: Specimens from acute and convalescent COVID-19 originated in the United States, Italy and Spain. The cDNA or gDNA used as material had been derived from T cells, B-cell-depleted T cells, or PBMCs.

In the original processing: Estimation of nucleated cell counts relied on the amplification of reference gene primers. Repertoires were generated with immunoSEQ multiplex PCR, while TCRdb's copy carries only in-frame clones and drops some. V and J calls and clone size come straight from that table; D and trimming were deduced from the DNA. The sample contains over 200,000 clones, about 84% of which appear only once. Germline CDR1 MRHNA, CDR2 SNTAGT. The CDR3 contains 14 residues. Deletions cut 6 bases from V and 6 bases from J, with 18 bases between. This sequence joins TRBV6-4 and TRBJ2-7; D is possibly TRBD2 (6 bases). The sample comprised peripheral blood. The clonotype originates from a woman older than 75 with acute or convalescent COVID-19. The CDR3, as DNA: TGTGCCAGCAGCCGGGACTGGGGGTCGGGCGAGCAGTACTTC. Amino acid sequence: CASSRDWGSGEQYF.